Given below is one TCR beta chain in context. Trimming cost V 8 bases and J 3 bases; bases outside gene matches: 9. This CDR3 region has 14 residues. The V gene's germline CDR1 is MNHEY and CDR2 SMNVEV (reference sequence). Using immunoSEQ multiplex PCR, the repertoire was profiled, and TCRdb retains in-frame clones only, with some absent. The sample records about 280,000 clones, roughly 85% being singletons. This sample is part of a study of blood T cell repertoires in COVID-19. Study-wide context: PBMCs, B-cell-depleted T cells, or T cells provided the cDNA or gDNA that made up the material.

The clonotype originates from a man aged 45 to 65 with active or convalescent COVID-19. This chain connects TRBV27 to TRBJ2-7, with 8 bases identical to TRBD1. The sequenced sample was peripheral blood. The CDR3 reads CASGDRREVYEQYF. CDR3 coding DNA: TGTGCCAGCGGGGACAGGAGGGAAGTCTACGAGCAGTACTTC.